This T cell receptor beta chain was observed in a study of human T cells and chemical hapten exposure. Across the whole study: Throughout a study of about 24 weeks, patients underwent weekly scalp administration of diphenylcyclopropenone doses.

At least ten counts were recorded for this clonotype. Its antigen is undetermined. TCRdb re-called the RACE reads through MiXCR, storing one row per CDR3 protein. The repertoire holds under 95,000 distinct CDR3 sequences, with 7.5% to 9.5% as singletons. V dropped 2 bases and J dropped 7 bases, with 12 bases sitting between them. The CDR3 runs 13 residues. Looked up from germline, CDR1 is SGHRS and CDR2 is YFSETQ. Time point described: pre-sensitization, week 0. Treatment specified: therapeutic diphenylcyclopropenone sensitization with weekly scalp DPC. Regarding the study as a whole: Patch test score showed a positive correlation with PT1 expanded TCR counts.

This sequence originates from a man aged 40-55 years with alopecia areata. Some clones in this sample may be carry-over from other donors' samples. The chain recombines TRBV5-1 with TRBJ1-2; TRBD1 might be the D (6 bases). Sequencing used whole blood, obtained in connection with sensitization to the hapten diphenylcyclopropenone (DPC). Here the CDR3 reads CASSFQQGGGYTF. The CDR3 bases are TGCGCCAGCAGCTTTCAACAGGGTGGTGGCTACACCTTC.